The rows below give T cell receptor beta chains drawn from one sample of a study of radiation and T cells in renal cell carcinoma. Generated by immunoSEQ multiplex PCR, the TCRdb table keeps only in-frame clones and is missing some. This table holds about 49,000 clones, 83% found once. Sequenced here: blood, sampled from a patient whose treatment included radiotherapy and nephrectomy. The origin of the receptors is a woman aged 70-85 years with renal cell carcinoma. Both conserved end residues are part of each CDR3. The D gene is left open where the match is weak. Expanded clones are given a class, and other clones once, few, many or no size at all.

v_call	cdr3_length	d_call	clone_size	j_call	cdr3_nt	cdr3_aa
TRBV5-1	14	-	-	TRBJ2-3	TGCGCCAGCAGCTTCGAGGGGAGCACAGATACGCAGTATTTT	CASSFEGSTDTQYF
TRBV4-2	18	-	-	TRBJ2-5	TGTGCCAGCAGCCAAGTGGGCTCTACAGGGCCCCTTGGAGAGACCCAGTACTTC	CASSQVGSTGPLGETQYF
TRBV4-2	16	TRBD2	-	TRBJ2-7	TGTGCCAGCAGCCAAGAACTAGCGGGGCCGACGGGGGAGCAGTACTTC	CASSQELAGPTGEQYF
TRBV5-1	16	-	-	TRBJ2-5	TGCGCCAGCAGCTTGTCGGGCAGAACTTTCCAAGAGACCCAGTACTTC	CASSLSGRTFQETQYF
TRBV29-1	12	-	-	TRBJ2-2	TGCAGCTACAGGGGGGGAACCGGGGAGCTGTTTTTT	CSYRGGTGELFF
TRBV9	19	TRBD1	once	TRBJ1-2	TGTGCCAGCAGCGTAGATCAGGGGGCGAGAAATATAATGAGCTATGGCTACACCTTC	CASSVDQGARNIMSYGYTF
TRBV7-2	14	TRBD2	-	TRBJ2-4	TGTGCCAGCGGACTAGCGGGAGGTACTAACATTCAGTACTTC	CASGLAGGTNIQYF
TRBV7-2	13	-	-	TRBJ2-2	TGTGCCAGCAGCTTGCCAGGGGCCGGGGAGCTGTTTTTT	CASSLPGAGELFF
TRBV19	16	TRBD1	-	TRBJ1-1	TGTGCCAGTAGTATAGAACGACAGGGCCCGGACACTGAAGCTTTCTTT	CASSIERQGPDTEAFF
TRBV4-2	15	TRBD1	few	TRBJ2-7	TGTGCCAGCAGCCAAGATAGGGACAGGCCCTACGAGCAGTACTTC	CASSQDRDRPYEQYF
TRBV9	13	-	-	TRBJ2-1	TGTGCCAGCAGCACGGGACTGTACAATGAGCAGTTCTTC	CASSTGLYNEQFF
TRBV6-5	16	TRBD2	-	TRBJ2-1	TGTGCCAGCAGTTCCATAGCGGGGGGCCCGGACAATGAGCAGTTCTTC	CASSSIAGGPDNEQFF
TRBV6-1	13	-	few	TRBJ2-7	TGTGCCAGCAAACTGGCAAGATCCTACGAGCAGTACTTC	CASKLARSYEQYF
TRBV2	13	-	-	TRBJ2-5	TGTGCCAGTGTGCGGACGTCCGGGGAGACCCAGTACTTC	CASVRTSGETQYF
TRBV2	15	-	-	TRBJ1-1	TGTGCCAGCAGCGCGGGTGGGGGATTGAACACTGAAGCTTTCTTT	CASSAGGGLNTEAFF
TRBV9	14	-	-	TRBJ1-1	TGTGCCAGCAGCATTCGGGAGTTGGGCACTGAAGCTTTCTTT	CASSIRELGTEAFF
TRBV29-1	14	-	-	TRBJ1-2	TGCAGCGTTGAAGATGCCAGGACAGAGTATGGCTACACCTTC	CSVEDARTEYGYTF
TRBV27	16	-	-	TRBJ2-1	-	CASSSSGVDSVNEQFF
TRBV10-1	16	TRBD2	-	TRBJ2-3	TGCGCCAGCAGTGGGGGGACTAGCGTTACCACAGATACGCAGTATTTT	CASSGGTSVTTDTQYF
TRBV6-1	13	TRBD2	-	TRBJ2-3	TGTGCCAGCAGTATAGGACTAGCGGGGGTGCAGTATTTT	CASSIGLAGVQYF